The clone carrying this TCR beta chain was recorded at least ten times. The antigen remains undetermined. RNA transcripts served as template for amplifying TCR beta CDR3 sequences. RT-PCR in the first round used HTBI primers; a second-round multiplex PCR followed. TCRdb re-called the multiplex PCR reads with MiXCR, one entry per CDR3 protein. Here the sample spans about 640,000 distinct CDR3 sequences, roughly 41% being singletons. The data originate from a study of Graves' ophthalmopathy and Graves' hyperthyroidism. Study-level points and caveats: The blood repertoire also included most expanded thyroid clonotypes above 0.001 frequency.

From germline, CDR1 is SGHDT and CDR2 YYEEEE. The CDR3 spans 16 residues. Germline trimming cut 3 bases from V and 5 bases from J; bases unmatched to any gene: 7. This TCR was recovered from an adult man with Graves' ophthalmopathy. Sequencing used peripheral blood. This sequence joins TRBV5-6 and TRBJ1-6, with TRBD1 identical over 8 bases. CDR3 loop: CASSSLGQGHNSPLHF. CDR3 nucleotides: TGTGCCAGCAGCTCGTTAGGACAGGGCCATAATTCACCCCTCCACTTT.